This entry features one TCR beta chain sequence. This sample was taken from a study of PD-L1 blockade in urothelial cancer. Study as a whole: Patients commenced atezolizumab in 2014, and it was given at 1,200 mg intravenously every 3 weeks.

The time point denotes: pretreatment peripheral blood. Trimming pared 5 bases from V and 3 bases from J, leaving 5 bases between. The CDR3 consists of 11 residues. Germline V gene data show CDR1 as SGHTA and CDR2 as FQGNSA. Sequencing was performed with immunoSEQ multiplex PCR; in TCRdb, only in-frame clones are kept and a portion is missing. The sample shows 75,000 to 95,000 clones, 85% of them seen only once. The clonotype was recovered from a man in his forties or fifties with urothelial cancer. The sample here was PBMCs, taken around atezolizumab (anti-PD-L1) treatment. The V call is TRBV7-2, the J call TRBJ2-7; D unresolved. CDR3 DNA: TGTGCCAGCAGCCCCAACTACGAGCAGTACTTC. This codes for CASSPNYEQYF.